Here is one TCR beta chain with its context. Some clones are missing from TCRdb's copy, which holds only in-frame ones; the method was immunoSEQ multiplex PCR. The table lists 50,000 or so clones, more than 80% of them singletons. This record comes from a study of blood T cell repertoires in COVID-19. Germline trimming cut 9 bases from V and 0 bases from J; bases unmatched to any gene: 6. The CDR3 contains 14 residues. Germline CDR1 is LNHDA and CDR2 is SQIVND (reference sequence). The chain has TRBV19 and TRBJ1-1; 8 nucleotides line up with TRBD1. This TCR was recovered from a man aged 40-49 years with acute or convalescent COVID-19. Sequencing was performed on peripheral blood. The CDR3 reads CASGQGRLNTEAFF. CDR3 DNA: TGTGCCAGCGGACAGGGACGACTGAACACTGAAGCTTTCTTT. Variable domain in full (rest from reference TRBV19 and TRBJ1-1): DGGITQSPKYLFRKEGQNVTLSCEQNLNHDAMYWYRQDPGQGLRLIYYSQIVNDFQKGDIAEGYSVSREKKESFPLTVTSAQKNPTAFYLCASGQGRLNTEAFFGQGTRLTVV.